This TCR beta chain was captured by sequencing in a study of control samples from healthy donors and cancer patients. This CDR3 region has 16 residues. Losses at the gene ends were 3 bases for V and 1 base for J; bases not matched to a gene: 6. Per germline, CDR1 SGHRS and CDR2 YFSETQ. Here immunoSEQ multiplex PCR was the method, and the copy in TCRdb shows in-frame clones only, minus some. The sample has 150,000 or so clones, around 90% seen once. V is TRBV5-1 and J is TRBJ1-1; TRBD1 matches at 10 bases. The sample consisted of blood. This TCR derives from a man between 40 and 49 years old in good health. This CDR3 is CASSWGQGRGNTEAFF. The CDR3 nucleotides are TGCGCCAGCAGCTGGGGACAGGGGAGGGGGAACACTGAAGCTTTCTTT.